Described below is a single T cell receptor beta chain sequence and its context. Its specificity is not known. The data stem from a study of molecular identifiers for immune sequencing clone quantification. Methods described previously were used for bulk TCR libraries, and listed TCR primers were applied. TCRdb redid the calling of the PCR reads with MiXCR, one entry per CDR3 protein. The data hold about 640,000 distinct CDR3 sequences, with just under 20% observed a single time. This CDR3 has 15 residues. The germline gives CDR1 ENHRY, CDR2 SYGVKD. V lost 0 bases to trimming and J lost 3 bases, with 11 bases between them. Sorting was used to obtain naive CD8 T cells (CD8+CD4-CCR7+CD45RA+). Study-wide results and limits: In naive cells, under 1% of molecules belonged to clones above 20 RNA copies, against over 99% in effector cells.

The chain links TRBV10-3 to TRBJ1-2, with D perhaps matching TRBD1 (5 bases). The sequencing input was naive CD8+ T cells from blood, with Jurkat cell RNA spiked in. Subset denoted: FACS-sorted CD8+CD4-CCR7+CD45RA+ naive T cells. The source of this sequence is a human donor in good health. Some libraries in this study had Jurkat cell RNA spiked in. In DNA, the CDR3 is TGTGCCATCAGTGAGTCCGCAGGGTCCTACTATGGCTACACCTTC. Translated: CAISESAGSYYGYTF.